The sequence of this T cell receptor (beta chain) was determined in a study of post-analysis software for immune sequencing data. Broader study findings: The study found TRBV5-6, TRBV5-1 and TRBV20-1 among roughly 5 TRBV segments more frequent in patients than controls.

This clonotype was detected a few times. Its matching antigen is unknown. The CDR3 loop spans 13 amino acids. With 6 bases clipped from V and 5 bases from J, the junction kept 2 bases outside the gene matches. The germline gives CDR1 DFQATT, CDR2 SNEGSKA (reference sequence). The TCR beta cDNA libraries carried unique molecular identifiers. TCRdb reprocessed the PCR reads via MiXCR and lists one record per CDR3 protein. Of about 210,000 distinct CDR3 sequences listed, over 25% are singletons. V is TRBV20-1 and J is TRBJ2-2; TRBD2 aligns across 11 bases. This clonotype was obtained from a girl aged 2-17 years with multiple sclerosis. Material: blood. The CDR3 is CSARLAGTGELFF. Here the CDR3 DNA reads TGCAGTGCGAGACTAGCGGGAACCGGGGAGCTGTTTTTT.